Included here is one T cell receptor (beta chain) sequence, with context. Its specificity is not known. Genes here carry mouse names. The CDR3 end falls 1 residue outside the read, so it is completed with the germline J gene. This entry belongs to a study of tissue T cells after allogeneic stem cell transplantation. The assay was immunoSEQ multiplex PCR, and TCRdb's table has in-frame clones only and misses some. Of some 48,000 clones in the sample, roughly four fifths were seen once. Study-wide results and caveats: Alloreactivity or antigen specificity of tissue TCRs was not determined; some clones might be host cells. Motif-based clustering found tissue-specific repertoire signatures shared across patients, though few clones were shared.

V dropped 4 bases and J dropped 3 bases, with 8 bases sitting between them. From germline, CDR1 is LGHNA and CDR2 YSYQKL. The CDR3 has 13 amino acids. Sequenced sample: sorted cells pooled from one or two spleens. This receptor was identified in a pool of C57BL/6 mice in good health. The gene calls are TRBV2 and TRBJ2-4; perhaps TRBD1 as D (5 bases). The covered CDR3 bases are TGTGCCAGCAGCCCAGAGGGGCAAAACACCTTGTAC. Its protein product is CASSPEGQNTLY. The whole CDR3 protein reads CASSPEGQNTLYF.